A selection of T cell receptor beta chains follows, all from one sample in a study of monozygotic twins with inflammatory bowel disease. TCRdb re-called the 5' RACE reads and gives one entry per CDR3 protein, without DNA. Its table lists approximately 160,000 distinct CDR3 sequences. Sequencing was done on a sample of blood. These TCRs come from a human donor with ulcerative colitis or Crohn's disease, or a healthy co-twin of an affected twin (not recorded which). The CDR3 runs from the conserved cysteine through the conserved F or W. The order of the fields is V gene, J gene, CDR3 protein.

v_call: TRBV5-1
j_call: TRBJ1-6
cdr3_aa: CASSLSPGNNSPLHF

v_call: TRBV7-9
j_call: TRBJ1-1
cdr3_aa: CASSPMGEGNTEAFF

v_call: TRBV20-1
j_call: TRBJ1-1
cdr3_aa: CSAGQKTMNTEAFF

v_call: TRBV3-1
j_call: TRBJ2-7
cdr3_aa: CASSLHQGQYEQYF

v_call: TRBV6-5
j_call: TRBJ2-1
cdr3_aa: CATRFERGGYNEQFF

v_call: TRBV15
j_call: TRBJ1-2
cdr3_aa: CATSEDRGLDYGYTF

v_call: TRBV20-1
j_call: TRBJ2-5
cdr3_aa: CSAEGGRFQETQYF

v_call: TRBV6-5
j_call: TRBJ2-1
cdr3_aa: CASSYLGSATWEQFF

v_call: TRBV5-4
j_call: TRBJ2-1
cdr3_aa: CASSLAGQGSNEQFF

v_call: TRBV5-1
j_call: TRBJ1-1
cdr3_aa: CASSQGHRQDTEAFF

v_call: TRBV20-1
j_call: TRBJ2-3
cdr3_aa: CSAVDRATPTDTQYF

v_call: TRBV5-1
j_call: TRBJ2-3
cdr3_aa: CASSFGSGGADTQYF

v_call: TRBV10-3
j_call: TRBJ2-1
cdr3_aa: CAISESSGTRGDEQFF

v_call: TRBV6-1
j_call: TRBJ1-1
cdr3_aa: CASRATVLNTEAFF

v_call: TRBV20-1
j_call: TRBJ1-1
cdr3_aa: CSSSRGQNTEAFF

v_call: TRBV2
j_call: TRBJ2-1
cdr3_aa: CASSESSGPWTSGGANEQFF

v_call: TRBV20-1
j_call: TRBJ1-2
cdr3_aa: CSASGTVQYGYTF

v_call: TRBV10-3
j_call: TRBJ2-5
cdr3_aa: CAISDRVQETQYF

v_call: TRBV19
j_call: TRBJ2-7
cdr3_aa: CASSIAGGPYEQYF

v_call: TRBV12-3/TRBV12-4
j_call: TRBJ1-6
cdr3_aa: CASSSGTGAYSPLHF

v_call: TRBV30
j_call: TRBJ2-3
cdr3_aa: CAWSVGTSRPDTQYF

v_call: TRBV4-1
j_call: TRBJ2-5
cdr3_aa: CASSQVGLGTQYF

v_call: TRBV10-2
j_call: TRBJ1-2
cdr3_aa: CASSDRGTDYGYTF

v_call: TRBV3-1
j_call: TRBJ1-2
cdr3_aa: CASSRDSPPRSYTF

v_call: TRBV18
j_call: TRBJ2-7
cdr3_aa: CASSPLAESYEQYF

v_call: TRBV7-2
j_call: TRBJ2-7
cdr3_aa: CASSSEAQSGSYEQYF

v_call: TRBV27
j_call: TRBJ1-1
cdr3_aa: CASSLWSRGTEAFF

v_call: TRBV29-1
j_call: TRBJ2-1
cdr3_aa: CSVEGGTYNEQFF

v_call: TRBV5-4
j_call: TRBJ2-3
cdr3_aa: CASSRGGRPDSTDTQYF